This T cell receptor beta chain emerged from a study of shared clonotypes between healthy human individuals. Points from the study as a whole: Generally, naive subsets came out with larger estimated richness than memory subsets.

Concerning this clone: The antigen is not known.

The protocol was immunoSEQ multiplex PCR, while the TCRdb copy is restricted to in-frame clones and leaves out a portion. The data show approximately 350,000 clones, 96% seen once. The sample was memory CD8+ T cells sorted from blood. Documented subset: CD45RO+ cells pooled with CCR7-negative TemRA cells. This receptor was obtained from a young man in good health.

For the CDR3, the DNA is TGTGCCAGCAGCTTAGAACCTGGAAACACCATATATTTT. This gives the protein CASSLEPGNTIYF. This chain links TRBV11-3 with TRBJ1-3; D call uncertain. CDR3 length equals 13 residues. Germline CDR1 is SGHNT and CDR2 is YENEEA. V was clipped by 0 bases and J by 2 bases, with 2 bases between them. Together with reference TRBV11-3 and TRBJ1-3, the CDR3 gives the full variable domain: EAGVVQSPRYKIIEKKQPVAFWCNPISGHNTLYWYLQNLGQGPELLIRYENEEAVDDSQLPKDRFSAERLKGVDSTLKIQPAELGDSAVYLCASSLEPGNTIYFGEGSWLTVV.